This entry lists 2 T cell receptor beta chains sequenced from one sample in a study of blood T cell repertoires in COVID-19. TCRdb's table, derived via immunoSEQ multiplex PCR, lists solely in-frame clones and lacks some. The profile covers roughly 290,000 clones, with approximately 85% appearing a single time and 0.87% taken by the ten largest. Sequencing was done on a sample of peripheral blood. These receptors were obtained from a human donor with COVID-19, enrolled during active disease. The donor label of this sample is uncertain.

The chain recombines TRBV6-5 with TRBJ2-2; the match to TRBD2 covers 8 bases. Germline trimming cut 11 bases from V and 3 bases from J; bases unmatched to any gene: 8. The CDR3 runs to 14 residues. Germline-derived CDR1 and CDR2 are MNHEY and SVGAGI. CDR3 amino acids: CASRLAIDTGELFF. In DNA, the CDR3 is TGTGCCTCGAGACTAGCGATAGACACCGGGGAGCTGTTTTTT.

This clone was seen a handful of times. The rearrangement links TRBV28 to TRBJ1-1; D might be TRBD1 (6 bases). Trimming took 2 bases from V and 1 from J, leaving 14 bases between them. The V gene's germline CDR1 is MDHEN and CDR2 SYDVKM. The CDR3 consists of 16 residues. In DNA form, the CDR3 reads TGTGCCAGCAGTTTACTTGGGGGCAGGGGGAACACTGAAGCTTTCTTT. It is translated as CASSLLGGRGNTEAFF.